These T cell receptor beta chains were read from a single sample in a study of cytomegalovirus exposure and HLA in healthy donors. Some clones are missing from TCRdb's copy, which holds only in-frame ones; the method was immunoSEQ multiplex PCR. This sample has about 85,000 clones, with 80% found just once. The source material was PBMCs. All receptors derive from a man between 50 and 59 years old in good health and CMV-seropositive. The CDR3 runs from the conserved cysteine through the conserved F or W. The order of the fields is V gene, J gene, D gene, clone size, CDR3 protein, CDR3 DNA. D genes are given only for firm matches. Some rows have no size entry. The others give once, few or many, or a class for an expanded clone.

V: TRBV5-4
J: TRBJ2-7
D: TRBD2
size: -
CDR3: CASSLYSGLRLAGVAYEQYF
DNA: TGTGCCAGCAGCTTGTATAGCGGCCTGCGACTAGCGGGAGTTGCCTACGAGCAGTACTTC

V: TRBV6-7
J: TRBJ2-7
D: TRBD2
size: -
CDR3: CASSCPARLAAYEQYF
DNA: TGTGCCAGCAGTTGCCCCGCCAGACTAGCGGCCTACGAGCAGTACTTC

V: TRBV30
J: TRBJ2-3
D: -
size: -
CDR3: CAWSRFRGADTQYF
DNA: TGTGCCTGGAGTAGGTTCCGGGGAGCAGATACGCAGTATTTT

V: TRBV4-3
J: TRBJ2-5
D: -
size: once
CDR3: CASSRPAGERQETQYF
DNA: TGCGCCAGCAGCCGCCCTGCCGGGGAACGCCAAGAGACCCAGTACTTC

V: TRBV9
J: TRBJ1-1
D: -
size: -
CDR3: CASSALTADTEAFF
DNA: TGTGCCAGCAGCGCACTGACGGCGGACACTGAAGCTTTCTTT

V: TRBV27
J: TRBJ2-7
D: TRBD2
size: -
CDR3: CASSLASGNYEQYF
DNA: TGTGCCAGCAGTTTGGCTAGCGGGAATTACGAGCAGTACTTC

V: TRBV4-3
J: TRBJ2-3
D: TRBD2
size: -
CDR3: CASSQEVLAGWDTQYF
DNA: TGCGCCAGCAGCCAAGAGGTCCTAGCGGGGTGGGATACGCAGTATTTT

V: TRBV9
J: TRBJ1-4
D: TRBD1
size: -
CDR3: CASSPRQGLREKLFF
DNA: TGTGCCAGCAGCCCAAGACAGGGGCTACGTGAAAAACTGTTTTTT

V: TRBV6-4
J: TRBJ2-3
D: -
size: once
CDR3: CASKPQGSADTQYF
DNA: TGTGCCAGCAAACCACAGGGAAGCGCAGATACGCAGTATTTT

V: TRBV7-3
J: TRBJ2-1
D: TRBD2
size: -
CDR3: CASSLLASGSGEQFF
DNA: TGTGCCAGCAGCTTACTGGCTAGCGGGAGCGGTGAGCAGTTCTTC

V: TRBV10-1
J: TRBJ2-7
D: TRBD1
size: -
CDR3: CASRGQGESYEQYF
DNA: TGCGCCAGCCGCGGACAGGGGGAGTCCTACGAGCAGTACTTC

V: TRBV11-1
J: TRBJ2-2
D: TRBD2
size: -
CDR3: CASSYGLAGVGELFF
DNA: TGTGCCAGCAGCTATGGACTAGCGGGAGTTGGGGAGCTGTTTTTT

V: TRBV30
J: TRBJ2-2
D: TRBD1
size: -
CDR3: CAWSSDRGLLGNTGELFF
DNA: TGTGCCTGGAGTAGCGACAGGGGGCTTTTAGGGAACACCGGGGAGCTGTTTTTT

V: TRBV5-6
J: TRBJ2-2
D: TRBD1
size: once
CDR3: CASSRGTGEGGELFF
DNA: TGTGCCAGCAGCCGCGGGACAGGGGAGGGCGGGGAGCTGTTTTTT

V: TRBV4-2
J: TRBJ1-4
D: -
size: -
CDR3: CASSQDSEKLFF
DNA: TGTGCCAGCAGCCAAGATAGTGAAAAACTGTTTTTT

V: TRBV6-6
J: TRBJ2-3
D: TRBD2
size: -
CDR3: CASSSTSGPFTDTQYF
DNA: TGTGCCAGCAGCTCTACTAGCGGGCCCTTCACAGATACGCAGTATTTT

V: TRBV2
J: TRBJ2-7
D: -
size: -
CDR3: CASKDSYGYEQYF
DNA: TGTGCCAGCAAAGACTCCTACGGATACGAGCAGTACTTC

V: TRBV12-2
J: TRBJ2-1
D: -
size: few
CDR3: CASPVRLAVNEQFF
DNA: TGTGCAAGTCCCGTTCGACTAGCGGTTAATGAGCAGTTCTTC

V: TRBV5-4
J: TRBJ2-7
D: -
size: once
CDR3: CASSTEGRSEQYF
DNA: TGTGCCAGCAGCACGGAGGGGCGGAGCGAGCAGTACTTC

V: TRBV4-1
J: TRBJ1-2
D: -
size: -
CDR3: CASSQGTARYGYTF
DNA: TGCGCCAGCAGCCAAGGGACAGCCCGCTATGGCTACACCTTC

V: TRBV19
J: TRBJ2-6
D: -
size: once
CDR3: CASTPLGETGANVLTF
DNA: TGTGCCAGCACCCCCTTAGGGGAAACTGGGGCCAACGTCCTGACTTTC

V: TRBV5-1
J: TRBJ2-2
D: -
size: -
CDR3: CASSHGVGAATGELFF
DNA: TGCGCCAGCAGCCACGGTGTGGGGGCGGCCACCGGGGAGCTGTTTTTT